These 20 T cell receptor beta chains originate from one sample sequenced in a study of shared clonotypes between healthy human individuals. Profiling relied on immunoSEQ multiplex PCR, and the TCRdb table lists in-frame clones only, not all of them. The sample carries some 300,000 clones, around 70% recorded once. The sample taken for sequencing was memory CD4+ T cells sorted from blood. Described subset: CD45RA-negative fraction. These receptors were obtained from a man younger than 40 in good health.

Ten or more counts support this clone. The chain links TRBV27 to TRBJ1-2; weak D call: TRBD1 (6 bases). This CDR3 has 14 residues. The germline V gene has CDR1 MNHEY and CDR2 SMNVEV (reference sequence). Deletions cut 6 bases from V and 4 bases from J, with 15 bases between. The CDR3 region is CASRQTGPIYGYTF. For the CDR3, the DNA is TGTGCCAGCAGACAGACAGGCCCCATCTATGGCTACACCTTC.

The genes are TRBV4-2 and TRBJ2-1; the match to TRBD2 covers 9 bases. The CDR3 length is 18 residues. The V gene's germline CDR1 is LGHNA and CDR2 YNFKEQ. After removal of 0 bases from V and 4 bases from J, the junction contained 10 bases not matched to a gene. CDR3 protein: CASSQEGWGTSPYNEQFF. The CDR3 DNA follows: TGTGCCAGCAGCCAAGAAGGCTGGGGGACTAGCCCTTACAATGAGCAGTTCTTC.

The sample holds many counts of this clone. The rearrangement uses TRBV28 and TRBJ1-2; 9 bases are shared with TRBD1. Germline loops: CDR1 MDHEN, CDR2 SYDVKM. The CDR3 has 14 amino acids. Trimming at V came to 5 bases and at J to 3 bases, leaving 4 bases not matched to a gene. CDR3 in amino acids: CASSVGQGYYGYTF. CDR3 DNA sequence: TGTGCCAGCAGTGTGGGACAGGGTTACTATGGCTACACCTTC.

This clone was seen only a few times. The rearrangement joins TRBV27 to TRBJ2-7; D remains unclear. CDR3 size: 13 residues. Germline V gene sequence: CDR1 MNHEY, CDR2 SMNVEV (reference sequence). V was pared by 5 bases and J by 4 bases, with 12 bases between. CDR3 sequence: CASSPHKSYEQYF. The CDR3 bases are TGTGCCAGCAGTCCCCACAAGTCGTACGAGCAGTACTTC.

The rearrangement links TRBV10-2 to TRBJ2-3; 12 nucleotides align to TRBD2. CDR1 is WSHSY and CDR2 is SAAADI in the germline V gene. The ends lost 8 bases at V and 3 bases at J; junction bases unmatched: 9. CDR3 length equals 16 residues. This chain's CDR3 is CASRPTSGRSTDTQYF. Written as DNA, the CDR3 is TGCGCCAGCCGCCCGACTAGCGGGAGATCGACAGATACGCAGTATTTT.

The chain links TRBV27 to TRBJ2-7; 8 bases line up with TRBD1. This CDR3 is 16 amino acids long. The V gene end was trimmed by 0 bases and the J gene end by 5 bases; junction bases not matched to a gene: 9. Germline V gene data show CDR1 as MNHEY and CDR2 as SMNVEV (reference sequence). In nucleotides, the CDR3 is TGTGCCAGCAGTTTATCCCCGATACAGGGGGGCCACGAGCAGTACTTC. Translating gives CASSLSPIQGGHEQYF.

The chain has TRBV19 and TRBJ2-1; D is unresolved. Germline V gives CDR1 LNHDA, CDR2 SQIVND (reference sequence). CDR3 length: 13 amino acids. V was shortened by 5 bases and J by 6 bases, with 11 bases between the two germline ends. The DNA of the CDR3 is TGTGCCAGTAGTCATGTAAGCATCAATGAGCAGTTCTTC. This codes for CASSHVSINEQFF.

V and J are TRBV10-2 and TRBJ2-3; 8 bases align to TRBD2. Trimming took 4 bases from V and 1 from J; bases not matched to a gene: 7. The CDR3 is 16 residues long. Germline loops: CDR1 WSHSY, CDR2 SAAADI. CDR3 protein: CASSVGGLGGTDTQYF. The CDR3 DNA follows: TGCGCCAGCAGTGTGGGGGGACTAGGGGGCACAGATACGCAGTATTTT.

At least ten counts were recorded for this clone. The genes are TRBV12-5 and TRBJ1-5; D may be TRBD1 (5 bases). The V end lost 3 bases, the J end lost 4 bases, and 7 bases lay between the germline ends. There are 13 residues in the CDR3. Looked up from germline, CDR1 is LGHNT and CDR2 is FRNRAP. The CDR3 loop is CASGFGGNQPQHF. In DNA, the CDR3 is TGTGCTAGTGGTTTCGGGGGAAATCAGCCCCAGCATTTT.

The rearrangement joins TRBV7-8 to TRBJ1-1; perhaps TRBD1 as D (5 bases). The CDR3 is 16 residues long. V was clipped by 5 bases and J by 1 base, with 17 bases between them. Germline loops: CDR1 SGHVS, CDR2 FQNEAQ. The CDR3 bases are TGTGCCAGCAGCCTACGACCGGGGCCTTCGAACACTGAAGCTTTCTTT. It yields the protein CASSLRPGPSNTEAFF.

The V call is TRBV5-6, the J call TRBJ2-5; D remains ambiguous. The CDR3 totals 16 residues. Germline CDR1 SGHDT, CDR2 YYEEEE. V was shortened by 0 bases and J by 4 bases, with 16 bases between the two germline ends. The CDR3 region has the DNA TGTGCCAGCAGCTTGGCCTTAGTACGATCAAGAGAGACCCAGTACTTC. Its protein is CASSLALVRSRETQYF. Variable domain in full (rest from reference TRBV5-6 and TRBJ2-5): DAGVTQSPTHLIKTRGQQVTLRCSPKSGHDTVSWYQQALGQGPQFIFQYYEEEERQRGNFPDRFSGHQFPNYSSELNVNALLLGDSALYLCASSLALVRSRETQYFGPGTRLLVL.

This clone was detected a few times. The chain carries TRBV13 and TRBJ2-7; no definite D call. V dropped 2 bases and J dropped 4 bases, with 6 bases sitting between them. Germline assignment: CDR1 PRHDT and CDR2 FYEKMQ (reference sequence). This CDR3 spans 12 amino acids. CDR3 DNA sequence: TGTGCCAGCAGCTTAAATCGGTACGAGCAGTACTTC. Its protein is CASSLNRYEQYF.

The V and J genes are TRBV14 and TRBJ1-1, with a tentative D call TRBD1 (5 bases). Germline CDR1 and CDR2: SGHDN and FVKESK. CDR3 size: 13 residues. V gave up 1 base and J gave up 8 bases, with 11 bases separating them. CDR3 nucleotides: TGTGCCAGCAGCCAAGGGCCAGGGTGGGAAGCTTTCTTT. Protein: CASSQGPGWEAFF.

In this sample, this clone turned up once. This chain uses TRBV7-8 with TRBJ2-7; the match to TRBD1 covers 9 bases. The germline gives CDR1 SGHVS, CDR2 FQNEAQ. V was pared by 5 bases and J by 6 bases, with 2 bases of the junction left unmatched. The CDR3 is made up of 12 amino acids. The CDR3 DNA reads as TGTGCCAGCAGCCCGGACAGGGGCGAGCAGTACTTC. This encodes CASSPDRGEQYF.

This clone was observed at least ten times. This chain uses TRBV4-3 with TRBJ1-2, with a tentative D call TRBD1 (5 bases). V was trimmed by 4 bases and J by 4 bases, leaving 19 bases between them. CDR1 LGHNA and CDR2 YSLEER come from the germline V gene. This CDR3 comprises 16 residues. The chain's CDR3 is CASSPRYGGEVYGYTF. CDR3 sequence (DNA): TGCGCCAGCAGCCCGCGCTACGGAGGGGAGGTCTATGGCTACACCTTC.

This clone was recorded only once. The V call is TRBV6-8, the J call TRBJ1-5; 9 bases are shared with TRBD1. V trimming: 7 bases; J trimming: 5 bases; junction bases outside the gene matches: 6. CDR1 MNHGY and CDR2 SAAAGT come from the germline V gene. The CDR3 totals 14 residues. The CDR3 loop is CASKLGQGHQPQHF. CDR3 in DNA: TGTGCCAGCAAATTGGGACAGGGTCATCAGCCCCAGCATTTT.

This clone was counted a single time. The chain combines TRBV7-7 with TRBJ2-3; 7 nucleotides line up with TRBD1. In germline, CDR1 is SSHAT, CDR2 FNYEAQ (reference sequence). The CDR3 contains 14 residues. The ends lost 5 bases at V and 5 bases at J; junction bases unmatched: 7. CDR3 sequence: CASSQGQRLDTQYF. The CDR3 DNA sequence: TGTGCCAGCAGCCAGGGACAGCGCTTAGATACGCAGTATTTT. Together with reference TRBV7-7 and TRBJ2-3, the CDR3 gives the full variable domain: GAGVSQSPRYKVTKRGQDVTLRCDPISSHATLYWYQQALGQGPEFLTYFNYEAQPDKSGLPSDRFSAERPEGSISTLTIQRTEQRDSAMYRCASSQGQRLDTQYFGPGTRLTVL.

Regarding this clone: Other nucleotide sequences in the sample specify the same CDR3. CDR3 amino acids: CASSPVGETQYF. As DNA, the CDR3 is TGTGCCAGCAGTCCGGTGGGGGAGACCCAGTACTTC. The V gene is TRBV5-4, the J gene TRBJ2-5, with D unclear. The germline CDR1 and CDR2 sequences are SGHNT and YYREEE (reference sequence). The V end lost 5 bases, the J end lost 5 bases, and 10 bases lay between the germline ends. This CDR3 is built from 12 residues.

J is TRBJ2-1 and V is TRBV29-1, with TRBD2 as a possible D gene (6 bases). Germline loops: CDR1 SQVTM, CDR2 ANQGSEA. V lost 0 bases to trimming and J lost 4 bases, with 10 bases between them. The length of the CDR3 is 14 residues. The DNA for the CDR3 is TGCAGCGTTGAAGAGGCGGGACTTTACAATGAGCAGTTCTTC. Amino acid sequence: CSVEEAGLYNEQFF.

The chain is built from TRBV10-1 and TRBJ2-6, with D hard to call. The V gene lost 3 bases and the J gene lost 2 bases, with 8 bases spanning the gap. Germline-derived CDR1 and CDR2 are WNHNN and SYGVQD (reference sequence). This CDR3 is 15 amino acids long. The CDR3 coding sequence is TGCGCCAGCAGTGACCACGGGCCTGGGGCCAACGTCCTGACTTTC. As protein: CASSDHGPGANVLTF.